The entry below describes one TCR beta chain. Its antigen is not identified. This sample stems from a study of cytomegalovirus exposure and HLA in healthy donors. Trimming cost V 6 bases and J 7 bases; bases outside gene matches: 7. CDR3 length: 16 residues. Germline CDR1 and CDR2: MNHEY and SMNVEV (reference sequence). Study outcomes and limitations: HLA alleles showed associations with around 15,000 TCR beta sequences in a later analysis, at a 0.05 false discovery rate.

The PCR had 60 Vbeta and 13 Jbeta primers. Clones were sequenced by immunoSEQ multiplex PCR, and TCRdb holds only the in-frame ones, with some missing. The profile shows about 150,000 clones, 60% to 85% of them singletons. The clonotype comes from a woman aged 40 to 50 in good health and CMV-seronegative. V and J are TRBV27 and TRBJ2-2; 14 positions match TRBD2. Sequencing was performed on PBMCs. This chain's CDR3 is CASRTSGRAMGGELFF. CDR3 sequence (DNA): TGTGCCAGCAGGACTAGCGGGAGGGCCATGGGCGGGGAGCTGTTTTTT.